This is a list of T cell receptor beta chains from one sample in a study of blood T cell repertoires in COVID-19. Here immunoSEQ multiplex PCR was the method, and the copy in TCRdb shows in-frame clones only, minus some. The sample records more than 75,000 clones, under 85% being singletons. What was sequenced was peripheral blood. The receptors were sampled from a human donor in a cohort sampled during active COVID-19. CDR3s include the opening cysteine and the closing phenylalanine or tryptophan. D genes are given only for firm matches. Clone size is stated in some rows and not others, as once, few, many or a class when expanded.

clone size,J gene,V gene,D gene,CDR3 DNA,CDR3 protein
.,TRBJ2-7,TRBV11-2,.,TGTGCCAGCAGCTTAGACCAGACAGGCGGGCAGTACTTC,CASSLDQTGGQYF
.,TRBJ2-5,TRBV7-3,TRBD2,TGTGCCAGCAGCACCGGGAGGGGAGAGACCCAGTACTTC,CASSTGRGETQYF
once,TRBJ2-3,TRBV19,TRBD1,TGTGCCAGTAGTACAGGGGACAGAACTAGCACAGATACGCAGTATTTT,CASSTGDRTSTDTQYF
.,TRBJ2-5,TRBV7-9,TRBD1,TGTGCCAGCAGCCACCGGACAGGACAAGAGACCCAGTACTTC,CASSHRTGQETQYF
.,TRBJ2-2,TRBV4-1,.,TGCGCCAGCAGCCAAGATCTGTGGCAGGGTGTAACCGGGGAGCTGTTTTTT,CASSQDLWQGVTGELFF
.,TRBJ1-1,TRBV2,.,TGTGCCAGCAGTTGGACAAGGAACACTGAAGCTTTCTTT,CASSWTRNTEAFF
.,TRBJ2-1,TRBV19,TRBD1,TGTGCCAGTAGTACTGGACAGGGCAGGAATGAGCAGTTCTTC,CASSTGQGRNEQFF
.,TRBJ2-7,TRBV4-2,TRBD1,TGTGCCAGCAGCCAAGATACAGGGGACTACGAGCAGTACTTC,CASSQDTGDYEQYF
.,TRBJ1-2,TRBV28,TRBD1,TGTGCCAGCAGTGCCTCCGGGACAGGCTATGGCTACACCTTC,CASSASGTGYGYTF
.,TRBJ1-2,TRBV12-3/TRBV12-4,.,TGTGCCAGCAGTTTTGAGGAGACCTATGGCTACACCTTC,CASSFEETYGYTF
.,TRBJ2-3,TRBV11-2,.,TGTGCCAGCAGCTTAGTGGCAGGTACAGATACGCAGTATTTT,CASSLVAGTDTQYF
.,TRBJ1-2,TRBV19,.,TGTGCCAGTAGTATAGGGTACTCTGGAGGTGCTGGCTACACCTTC,CASSIGYSGGAGYTF
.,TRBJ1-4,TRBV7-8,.,TGTGCCAGCAGCTTTTCGGCGGGCGGGGAAAAACTGTTTTTT,CASSFSAGGEKLFF
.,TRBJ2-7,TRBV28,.,TGTGCCAGCCTTGGGCAAACAAGCTCCTACGAGCAGTACTTC,CASLGQTSSYEQYF
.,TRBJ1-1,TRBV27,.,TGTGCCAGCAGCGAGGTGTCGAGCACTGAAGCTTTCTTT,CASSEVSSTEAFF
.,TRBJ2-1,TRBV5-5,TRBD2,TGTGCCAGCAGCTTGGGACTAGCGGGGGCGTCCTACAATGAGCAGTTCTTC,CASSLGLAGASYNEQFF
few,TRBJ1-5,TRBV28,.,TGTGCCAGCAGTTTATCGCCAGGTCTTGGCGCATCCGATCAGCCCCAGCATTTT,CASSLSPGLGASDQPQHF
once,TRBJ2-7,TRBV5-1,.,TGCGCCAGCAGTAGGGGTACCTACGAGCAGTACTTC,CASSRGTYEQYF
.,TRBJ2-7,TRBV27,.,TGTGCCAGCAGCCCTGACCAGGGAGGATACGAGCAGTACTTC,CASSPDQGGYEQYF
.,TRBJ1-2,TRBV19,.,TGTGCCAGTAGTATAGGCCCCACTCCATATGGCTACACCTTC,CASSIGPTPYGYTF
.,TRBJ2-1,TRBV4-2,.,TGTGCCAGCAGCCAAGGTGGCAGGGCGAACTACAATGAGCAGTTCTTC,CASSQGGRANYNEQFF
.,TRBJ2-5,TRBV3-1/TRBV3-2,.,TGTGCCAGCAGCCAAGTTCAGGAGACCCAGTACTTC,CASSQVQETQYF
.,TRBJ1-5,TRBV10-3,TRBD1,TGTGCCATCAGTGAGGCGCCGGGACAGGGGAAAACGGGGAAGCAGCCCCAGCATTTT,CAISEAPGQGKTGKQPQHF
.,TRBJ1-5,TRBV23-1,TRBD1,TGCGCCAGCATCCGGGACAGGGGATATAGCAATCAGCCCCAGCATTTT,CASIRDRGYSNQPQHF